This entry concerns a single T cell receptor beta chain. The source of the sample is a study of T cells after posttransplantation cyclophosphamide. Generated by immunoSEQ multiplex PCR, the TCRdb table keeps only in-frame clones and is missing some. The table records 20,000 to 25,000 clones, 86% of them present only once. V was cut by 2 bases and J by 7 bases, with 20 bases left in between. Germline CDR1 and CDR2: SGHTA and FQGTGA. The CDR3 sequence is 16 residues long. Busulfan-fludarabine conditioning, marrow transplant, and cyclophosphamide on days +3 and +4 were administered. Sequenced here: PBMCs, sampled after allogeneic stem cell transplant with posttransplant cyclophosphamide. The chain has TRBV7-3 and TRBJ2-5; tentative D call: TRBD2 (5 bases). The sequence was collected from a female patient between 30 and 40 years old who received an allogeneic stem cell transplant from an unrelated donor, was CMV-positive, and had no GVHD. The graft donor may be the source of some T cells. CDR3 amino acids: CASSLLPALAGGTQYF. In nucleotides, the CDR3 is TGTGCCAGCAGCTTACTCCCGGCCCTAGCCGGAGGGACCCAGTACTTC.